Listed below are T cell receptor beta chains from one sample, sequenced in a study of blood T cells in healthy people across ages. TCRdb re-derived calls from the 5' RACE reads in MiXCR, one entry per CDR3 protein. The sample yields about 1.6 million distinct CDR3 sequences, roughly a third seen once. The sequenced sample consisted of blood. Receptors were obtained from a woman aged 25 to 39 in good health. The CDR3 runs from the conserved cysteine through the conserved F or W. The order of the fields is clone size, D gene, V gene, J gene, CDR3 DNA, CDR3 protein. The D gene is left open where the match is weak. Expanded clones get a size class; other rows say once, few or many, or leave the size out.

few	TRBD1	TRBV6-2/TRBV6-3	TRBJ2-3	TGTGCCAGCAGAGGGGACAGGTATCGCGCAGATACGCAGTATTTT	CASRGDRYRADTQYF
-	-	TRBV9	TRBJ2-1	TGTGCCAGCAGCGCATCTAGTGGATTTGCCAATGAGCAGTTCTTC	CASSASSGFANEQFF
-	TRBD2	TRBV29-1	TRBJ2-7	TGCAGCGTTTCTTCCGGGGGGAGAGGCGAGCAGTACTTC	CSVSSGGRGEQYF
-	-	TRBV7-9	TRBJ2-1	TGTGCCAGCAGCTTAGGTTTCCTCCCTGAGCAGTTCTTC	CASSLGFLPEQFF
-	TRBD1	TRBV7-9	TRBJ2-2	TGTGCCAGCGGCAAACAGGGGACCGGGGAGCTGTTTTTT	CASGKQGTGELFF
few	-	TRBV11-2	TRBJ2-3	TGTGCCAGCACCCTTAACGACCTGTTGGGTCAGTCAGGCACAGATACGCAGTATTTT	CASTLNDLLGQSGTDTQYF
-	TRBD1	TRBV25-1	TRBJ2-2	TGTGCCGGCAGCGACCGGGACAGGGGGCCCGGGGAGCTGTTTTTT	CAGSDRDRGPGELFF
-	-	TRBV28	TRBJ2-7	TGTGCCAGCAGTCCCCTCGACTCGCCCCTCTGGGAGCAGTACTTC	CASSPLDSPLWEQYF
many	-	TRBV18	TRBJ2-7	TGTGCCAGCTCACTGCAGGGGAACTACGAGCAGTACTTC	CASSLQGNYEQYF
-	TRBD1	TRBV7-3	TRBJ2-4	TGTGCCAGCAGCCCAGGGACAGGGGGGGGAAACATTCAGTACTTC	CASSPGTGGGNIQYF
many	TRBD1	TRBV11-1	TRBJ2-1	TGTGCCAGCAGCTTTCGACAGGGATATGAGCAGTTCTTC	CASSFRQGYEQFF
few	-	TRBV6-1	TRBJ1-1	TGTGCCAGCAGTGGAGCAGGGTTCACTGAAGCTTTCTTT	CASSGAGFTEAFF
few	TRBD1	TRBV27	TRBJ1-5	TGTGCCAGCAGTTCCTCCGGGACAGGGCTTCAGCCCCAGCATTTT	CASSSSGTGLQPQHF
-	-	TRBV7-9	TRBJ2-3	TGTGCCAGCAGCTTAACAGGGATGAGGCAGTATTTT	CASSLTGMRQYF
many	-	TRBV29-1	TRBJ2-7	TGCAGCGCCCCTGCCTTAACCTACGAGCAGTACTTC	CSAPALTYEQYF
-	TRBD1	TRBV11-2	TRBJ1-1	TGTGCCAGCAGCCCGACAGGGGCTGGTGGTTTCTTT	CASSPTGAGGFF
-	-	TRBV2	TRBJ1-1	TGTGCCAGCAGGGAAAAAGGGGGGGACACTGAAGCTTTCTTT	CASREKGGDTEAFF
few	-	TRBV6-2/TRBV6-3	TRBJ1-2	TGTGCCAGCCGACGGGTTACAGGGACTAACTATGGCTACACCTTC	CASRRVTGTNYGYTF
-	-	TRBV6-1	TRBJ2-5	TGTGCCAGCACCACGATGGGGTGGGACTTTCAAGGGACCCAGTACTTC	CASTTMGWDFQGTQYF
many	-	TRBV20-1	TRBJ2-7	TGCAGTGCTAGAGATCGATCCCGAGAGTCGTGGTACGAGCAGTACTTC	CSARDRSRESWYEQYF
-	TRBD2	TRBV20-1	TRBJ2-1	TGCAGTGCTAGAGATAGCGGGAAGGATCTCTCCTACAATGAGCAGTTCTTC	CSARDSGKDLSYNEQFF